Listed below are T cell receptor beta chains from one sample, sequenced in a study of T cell changes during pregnancy in multiple sclerosis. Libraries were prepared by immunoSEQ multiplex PCR; TCRdb keeps only in-frame clonotypes and omits some of them. Found here are approximately 40,000 clones, approximately 91% of them singletons; the top ten hold 0.37%. The source was CD4+ T cells from peripheral blood mononuclear cells, collected after pregnancy. The receptors were gathered from a female donor in good health, enrolled as a control in a pregnancy study. The CDR3 runs from the conserved cysteine through the conserved F or W. A D gene is named only where the DNA matches it firmly. Not every row has a clone size; where given, it reads once, few, many or a size class.

d_gene,abundance,j_gene,v_gene,CDR3aa,CDR3nt
TRBD2,NA,TRBJ2-1,TRBV5-6,CASSLETSGILGFNEQFF,TGTGCCAGCAGCTTGGAGACTAGCGGGATATTGGGTTTTAATGAGCAGTTCTTC
TRBD2,NA,TRBJ2-5,TRBV11-3,CASSIYSGGAAETQYF,TGTGCCAGCAGCATTTATAGCGGGGGGGCCGCGGAGACCCAGTACTTC
NA,NA,TRBJ2-2,TRBV5-1,CASSTRYRAPDTGELFF,TGCGCCAGCAGCACTCGATACAGGGCACCGGACACCGGGGAGCTGTTTTTT
TRBD2,NA,TRBJ2-1,TRBV9,CASSVPGLAGYNEQFF,TGTGCCAGCAGCGTTCCTGGACTAGCGGGTTACAATGAGCAGTTCTTC
NA,NA,TRBJ1-3,TRBV6-5,CASSLILGGNTIYF,TGTGCCAGCAGTCTCATCTTGGGCGGAAACACCATATATTTT
TRBD2,NA,TRBJ2-1,TRBV2,CASSFPGTSSNEQFF,TGTGCCAGCAGTTTCCCCGGGACTAGCTCCAATGAGCAGTTCTTC
NA,NA,TRBJ2-5,TRBV19,CASSLLGGGETQYF,TGTGCCAGTAGTTTACTAGGGGGTGGAGAGACCCAGTACTTC
NA,NA,TRBJ1-5,TRBV6-5,CASSASRSDQPQHF,TGTGCCAGCTCTGCCTCGCGGTCCGATCAGCCCCAGCATTTT
TRBD1,few,TRBJ2-5,TRBV6-5,CASSPQGAGETQYF,TGTGCCAGCAGTCCCCAGGGGGCGGGAGAGACCCAGTACTTC
TRBD2,NA,TRBJ2-1,TRBV11-2,CASSFQTSEQFF,TGTGCCAGCAGCTTTCAGACTAGCGAGCAGTTCTTC
NA,NA,TRBJ1-1,TRBV18,CASSPLLPGGTNTEAFF,TGTGCCAGCTCACCGTTATTACCCGGCGGGACGAACACTGAAGCTTTCTTT
NA,NA,TRBJ1-1,TRBV6-1,CASRLEGQPNTEAFF,TGTGCCAGCCGTCTCGAAGGACAGCCGAACACTGAAGCTTTCTTT
TRBD1,NA,TRBJ2-1,TRBV5-1,CASSLGPGQGTNEQFF,TGCGCCAGCAGCTTGGGACCGGGACAGGGTACGAATGAGCAGTTCTTC
TRBD1,NA,TRBJ1-1,TRBV19,CASSPGTGGTEAFF,TGTGCCAGTAGTCCGGGGACAGGTGGCACTGAAGCTTTCTTT
NA,NA,TRBJ2-5,TRBV5-1,CASTGGRVNAETQYF,TGCGCCAGCACGGGTGGCAGGGTGAACGCAGAGACCCAGTACTTC
NA,few,TRBJ1-6,TRBV11-2,CASSLDRRPGPLHF,TGTGCCAGCAGCTTAGATCGCCGGCCGGGGCCCCTCCACTTT
NA,NA,TRBJ2-1,TRBV7-2,CASSLLVDSGSYNEQFF,TGTGCCAGCAGCTTACTCGTTGATAGCGGATCCTACAATGAGCAGTTCTTC
NA,NA,TRBJ1-5,TRBV19,CASSMAGKEGQPQHF,TGTGCCAGTAGTATGGCAGGGAAGGAGGGTCAGCCCCAGCATTTT
NA,NA,TRBJ2-5,TRBV5-4,CASSLVDRGTGVTQYF,TGTGCCAGCAGCTTGGTAGACCGGGGTACCGGAGTGACCCAGTACTTC
NA,NA,TRBJ1-1,TRBV10-3,CAISEPSGLVAEAFF,TGTGCCATCAGTGAGCCGTCAGGTCTGGTTGCTGAAGCTTTCTTT
NA,NA,TRBJ1-6,TRBV5-4,CASSLPGKPLHF,TGTGCCAGCAGCTTGCCGGGGAAACCCCTCCACTTT
NA,NA,TRBJ1-2,TRBV29-1,CSVGRDSPNYGYTF,TGCAGCGTTGGCAGGGACTCACCTAACTATGGCTACACCTTC
NA,NA,TRBJ1-5,TRBV19,CASNTGHGPLFQPQHF,TGTGCCAGTAATACCGGACATGGCCCCCTCTTTCAGCCCCAGCATTTT
NA,NA,TRBJ1-5,TRBV2,CASSWGQGRNQPQHF,TGTGCCAGCAGCTGGGGTCAGGGTAGGAATCAGCCCCAGCATTTT
NA,NA,TRBJ1-2,TRBV7-2,CASSPGQNYGYTF,TGTGCCAGCAGCCCTGGACAGAACTATGGCTACACCTTC